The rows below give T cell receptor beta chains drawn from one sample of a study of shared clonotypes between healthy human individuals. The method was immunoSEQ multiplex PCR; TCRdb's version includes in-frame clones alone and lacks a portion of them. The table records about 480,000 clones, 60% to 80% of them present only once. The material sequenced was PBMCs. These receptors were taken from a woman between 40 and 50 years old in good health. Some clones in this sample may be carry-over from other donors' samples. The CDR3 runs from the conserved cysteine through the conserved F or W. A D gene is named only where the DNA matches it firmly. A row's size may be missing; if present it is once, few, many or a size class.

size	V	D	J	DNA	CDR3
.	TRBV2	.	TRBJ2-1	TGTGCCAGCAGTGAGGTCGGTGGGCTTGCCTCCTACAATGAGCAGTTCTTC	CASSEVGGLASYNEQFF
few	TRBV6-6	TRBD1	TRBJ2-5	TGTGCCACCGCGACAGGGGGCGGAGGGACCCAGTACTTC	CATATGGGGTQYF
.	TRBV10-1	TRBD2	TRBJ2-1	TGCGCCAGCAGCTTAAGGACTAGCGGGAGCAATGAGCAGTTCTTC	CASSLRTSGSNEQFF
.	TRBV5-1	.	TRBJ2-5	TGCGCCAGCAGCTCAATGGGCGGCGAGACCCAGTACTTC	CASSSMGGETQYF
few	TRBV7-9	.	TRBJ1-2	TGTGCCAGCAGTAAATCACCTAACTATGGCTACACCTTC	CASSKSPNYGYTF
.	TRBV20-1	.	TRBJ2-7	TGCAGTGCGCGCCCCTACGAGCAGTACTTC	CSARPYEQYF
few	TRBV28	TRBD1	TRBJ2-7	TGTGCCAGCAGTTTAAGTCTTGGACAGGGGCCCCTCGAGCAGTACTTC	CASSLSLGQGPLEQYF
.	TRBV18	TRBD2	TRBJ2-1	TGTGCCAGCTCACCGACTAGCGGGAACCATGAGCAGTTCTTC	CASSPTSGNHEQFF
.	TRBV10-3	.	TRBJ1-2	TGTGCCATCAGTGAGTCGGTCAGCAACTATGGCTACACCTTC	CAISESVSNYGYTF
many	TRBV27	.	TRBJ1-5	TGTGCCAGCAGTTTATCGATGGGGGCTAACCAGCCCCAGCATTTT	CASSLSMGANQPQHF
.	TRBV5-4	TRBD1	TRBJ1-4	TGTGCCAGCAGCCAGGGGGTTGGTTCTAATGAAAAACTGTTTTTT	CASSQGVGSNEKLFF
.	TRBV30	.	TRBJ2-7	TGTGCCTGCCACTTAAGGGGGTTTTCCTACGAGCAGTACTTC	CACHLRGFSYEQYF
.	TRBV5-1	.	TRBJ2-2	TGCGCCAGCAGCGCGCAGGTGACGGGCGGGGAGCTGTTTTTT	CASSAQVTGGELFF
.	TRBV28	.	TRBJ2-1	TGTGCCAGCAGTTTAGGGCCTGGCAATGAGCAGTTCTTC	CASSLGPGNEQFF
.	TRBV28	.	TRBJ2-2	TGTGCCAGCAGTTCCCCCCCGACCGGGGAGCTGTTTTTT	CASSSPPTGELFF
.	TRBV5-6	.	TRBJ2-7	TGTGCCAGCAGCTTATACGGGAGACCCCACGAGCAGTACTTC	CASSLYGRPHEQYF
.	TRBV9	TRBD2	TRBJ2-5	TGTGCCAGCAGCGCTAGCCCTGGACTAGCGGGAGGCCGCGGGGAGACCCAGTACTTC	CASSASPGLAGGRGETQYF
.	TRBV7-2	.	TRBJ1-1	TGTGCCAGCAGCTTTGGTCCTTCCAACACTGAAGCTTTCTTT	CASSFGPSNTEAFF
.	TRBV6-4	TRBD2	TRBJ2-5	TGTGCCAGCAGCCCCCCGTGGCGGGAGGGTTTAATCCCGGAGACCCAGTACTTC	CASSPPWREGLIPETQYF
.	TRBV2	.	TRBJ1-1	TGTGCCAGCAGGGAGGAAGGTGGCACTGAAGCTTTCTTT	CASREEGGTEAFF
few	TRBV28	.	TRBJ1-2	TGTGCCAGCACCGAGGGGTATCGCGGCTACACCTTC	CASTEGYRGYTF
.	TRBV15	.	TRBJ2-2	TGTGCCACCAGCAGAGCAGGGGTAGGGGCCGGGGAGCTGTTTTTT	CATSRAGVGAGELFF
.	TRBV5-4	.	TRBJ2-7	TGTGCCAGCAGCTTTACAGGGTCGGTCGAGCAGTACTTC	CASSFTGSVEQYF
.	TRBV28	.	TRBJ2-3	TGTGCCAGCAGAATCCAGGGCCCCACAGATACGCAGTATTTT	CASRIQGPTDTQYF
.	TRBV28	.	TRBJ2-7	TGTGCCAGCATCGACTCGGTATCCTACGAGCAGTACTTC	CASIDSVSYEQYF
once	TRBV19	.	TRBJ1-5	TGTGCCAGTAGTATTCTCATGGACAGCAATCAGCCCCAGCATTTT	CASSILMDSNQPQHF
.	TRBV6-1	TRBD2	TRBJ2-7	TGTGCCATTCAGCGGGACCTCTCCTACGAGCAGTACTTC	CAIQRDLSYEQYF
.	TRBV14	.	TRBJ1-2	TGTGCCAGCAGCCAAGATATCAGGGGCTATGGCTACACCTTC	CASSQDIRGYGYTF
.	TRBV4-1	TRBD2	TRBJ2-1	TGCGCCAGCAGCCAGGCCTTTAGCGGGAACTCCTACAATGAGCAGTTCTTC	CASSQAFSGNSYNEQFF
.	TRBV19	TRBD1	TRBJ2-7	TGTGCCAGATCGGGACAGGGGGCTAGCTACGAGCAGTACTTC	CARSGQGASYEQYF
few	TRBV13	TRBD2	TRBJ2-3	TGTGCCAGCAGCTTCATAGCGGGAGGGATCACAGATACGCAGTATTTT	CASSFIAGGITDTQYF
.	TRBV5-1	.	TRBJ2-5	TGCGCCAGCAGCTTCGGGTTAGTCGAGACCCAGTACTTC	CASSFGLVETQYF
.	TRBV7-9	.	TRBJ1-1	TGTGCCAGCAGCTTAAGGCACAAGAACACTGAAGCTTTCTTT	CASSLRHKNTEAFF
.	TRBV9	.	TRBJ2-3	TGTGCCAGCAGCGTAGCAGAAACAGATACGCAGTATTTT	CASSVAETDTQYF
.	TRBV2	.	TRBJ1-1	TGTGCCAGCAGTCTCGGACAGACTGAAGCTTTCTTT	CASSLGQTEAFF
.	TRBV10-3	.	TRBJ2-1	TGTGCCATCAGTGAGTCGAGGAGTAATGAGCAGTTCTTC	CAISESRSNEQFF
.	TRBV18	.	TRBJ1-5	TGTGCCAGCTCACGGGATGCCAATCAGCCCCAGCATTTT	CASSRDANQPQHF
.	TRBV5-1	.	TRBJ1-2	TGCGCCAGCAGCTTGTCCGAGCAGGGCTACACCTTC	CASSLSEQGYTF
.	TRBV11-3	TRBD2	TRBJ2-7	TGTGCCAGCAGCTCGGGACTAGCGGGAGCCTACGAGCAGTACTTC	CASSSGLAGAYEQYF
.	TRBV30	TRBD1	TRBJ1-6	TGTGCCTGGAGTGGATGGGACAGGGGTAATTCACCCCTCCACTTT	CAWSGWDRGNSPLHF
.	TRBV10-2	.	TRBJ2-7	TGCGCCAGCAGTGAGAGTTTGGGCGAGCAGTACTTC	CASSESLGEQYF
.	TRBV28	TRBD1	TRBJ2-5	TGTGCCAGCAGTCAAGGGGGCGGAGAGACCCAGTACTTC	CASSQGGGETQYF
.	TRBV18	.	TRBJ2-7	TGTGCCAGCTCACCCAGACTAAAGGGTGGCGAGCAGTACTTC	CASSPRLKGGEQYF
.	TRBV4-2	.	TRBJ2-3	TGTGCCAGCAGCCTTGGGGGGAAAGATACGCAGTATTTT	CASSLGGKDTQYF
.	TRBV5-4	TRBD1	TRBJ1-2	TGTGCCAGCAGCCCTGACAGGGGATGGGGCTACACCTTC	CASSPDRGWGYTF
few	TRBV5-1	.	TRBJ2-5	TGCGCCAGCAGCTTGGGGGTTCTTCGAGGGAGTTTAGAGACCCAGTACTTC	CASSLGVLRGSLETQYF
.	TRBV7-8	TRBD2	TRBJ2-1	TGTGCCAGCAGCCCTACCGCTCGACTAGCGGACATTTACAATGAGCAGTTCTTC	CASSPTARLADIYNEQFF
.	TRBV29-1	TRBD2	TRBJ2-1	TGCAGCGTTCGCTCGACTAGCGGCTACAATGAGCAGTTCTTC	CSVRSTSGYNEQFF
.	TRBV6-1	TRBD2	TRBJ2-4	TGTGCCAGCCGGGCTAGCGGGAGGGACATTCAGTACTTC	CASRASGRDIQYF
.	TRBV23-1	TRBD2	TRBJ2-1	TGCGCCAGCATCAGGGGGACTAGCGGGAAGGCTGAGCAGTTCTTC	CASIRGTSGKAEQFF
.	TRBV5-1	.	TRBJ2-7	TGCGCCAGCAGGCCGAACGGTCTTCCCTACTCCTACGAGCAGTACTTC	CASRPNGLPYSYEQYF
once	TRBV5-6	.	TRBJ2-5	TGTGCCAGCAGCTTGGATGGGGGCACGAAGGAGACCCAGTACTTC	CASSLDGGTKETQYF
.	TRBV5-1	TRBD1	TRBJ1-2	TGCGCCAGCACGACCGGGACAGGCCCCTATGGCTACACCTTC	CASTTGTGPYGYTF
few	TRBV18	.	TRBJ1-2	TGTGCCAGCTCACCACCGGTCGAAGGCTTTGGCTACACCTTC	CASSPPVEGFGYTF
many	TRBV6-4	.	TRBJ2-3	TGTGCCAGCAGTGAGGGGACTGGGAACACAGATACGCAGTATTTT	CASSEGTGNTDTQYF
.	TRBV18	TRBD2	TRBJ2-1	TGTGCCAGCTCACCACCAGGGACTAGCGGGAGCAATGAGCAGTTCTTC	CASSPPGTSGSNEQFF
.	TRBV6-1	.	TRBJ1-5	TGTGCCAGCAGTGACCAATGGGGTCCCCAGCCCCAGCATTTT	CASSDQWGPQPQHF
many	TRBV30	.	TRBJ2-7	TGTGCCTGGAGTGTACTAGTGAACTACGAGCAGTACTTC	CAWSVLVNYEQYF
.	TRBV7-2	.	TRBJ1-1	TGTGCCAGCAGCCGAGGGAACACTGAAGCTTTCTTT	CASSRGNTEAFF
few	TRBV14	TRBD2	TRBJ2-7	TGTGCCAGCAGCCAGGTGACTAGCGGTTTTAAGGAGCAGTACTTC	CASSQVTSGFKEQYF